This T cell receptor (beta chain) was captured by sequencing in a study of OX40 agonist ivuxolimab in advanced cancers. Study information: Eligibility rules accepted prior anti-PD-1, anti-PD-L1 or anti-CTLA-4 therapy, and over 30% had some. Partial responses occurred in three patients (one hepatocellular carcinoma, two cutaneous melanoma). Study-level results: On average, CD8+ T cells had more expanded clones than CD4+.

The CDR3 has 11 residues. CDR1 is SNHLY, CDR2 FYNNEI, per germline. Concerning this clone: The target antigen is unknown.

TCRdb's table, derived via immunoSEQ multiplex PCR, lists solely in-frame clones and lacks some. The table lists some 66,000 clones, around 88% of them singletons. This TCR was recovered from an adult with an advanced solid tumor such as melanoma, head and neck, liver or kidney cancer. Specimen: CD4+ or CD8+ T cells sorted from blood, collected in a trial of the OX40 agonist ivuxolimab. The chain couples TRBV2 to TRBJ1-2, with no clear D. CDR3 DNA sequence: TGTTCAGTGGCAGGAAACTATGGCTACACCTTC. It specifies CSVAGNYGYTF.